This passage covers 27 T cell receptor beta chains from one sample sequenced in a study of T cells expressing NK-cell markers. TCRdb re-called the 5' RACE reads; one entry per CDR3 protein, DNA not given. The table for this sample gives 250,000 to 300,000 distinct CDR3 sequences. The sample taken for sequencing was blood T cells: a sorted CD56 or NKG2C T cell subset, CD4+ or CD8+ T cells, or bulk PBMC T cells (not recorded which). Receptor source: a man younger than 35 in good health.

The CDR3 sequence is CASSPWTGGTDTQYF. J is TRBJ2-3 and V is TRBV6-2 or TRBV6-3; as DNA is missing, the TRBD1 call by TCRdb cannot be tested. The CDR3 covers 15 residues. In germline, CDR1 is MNHEY, CDR2 SVGEGT.

The chain employs TRBV29-1 and TRBJ2-7; TCRdb returns TRBD2, unconfirmable since there is no DNA. The CDR3 covers 14 residues. Looked up from germline, CDR1 is SQVTM and CDR2 is ANQGSEA. This CDR3 reads CSVSRLQTRGEQYF.

The genes are TRBV3-1 and TRBJ1-2; TCRdb's D call, TRBD1, is unchecked because there is no DNA. This CDR3 has 13 amino acids. The V gene's germline CDR1 is LGHDT and CDR2 YNNKEL (reference sequence). This CDR3 reads CASSQETELGYTF.

The chain employs TRBV6-1 and TRBJ2-2; without DNA, the TCRdb call of TRBD1 cannot be checked. The CDR3 contains 14 residues. CDR1 is MNHNS, CDR2 SASEGT, per germline. The CDR3 here is CASRQGAGTGELFF.

The chain has TRBV4-3 and TRBJ2-1; without DNA, the TCRdb call of TRBD2 cannot be checked. The CDR3 contains 16 residues. Germline-derived CDR1 and CDR2 are LGHNA and YSLEER. CDR3 region: CASSQDLRGSYGEQFF.

The CDR3 protein is CASRTLGYNEQFF. The chain carries TRBV12-3 or TRBV12-4 and TRBJ2-1. This CDR3 has 13 residues.

Considering frequency, this clonotype is medium-sized. V and J are TRBV19 and TRBJ2-4; as DNA is missing, the TRBD1 call by TCRdb cannot be tested. Germline V gene lookup returns CDR1 LNHDA and CDR2 SQIVND (reference sequence). This CDR3 comprises 15 residues. This chain's CDR3 is CASSIPGAANAIQYF.

The V call is TRBV7-2, the J call TRBJ2-2; TCRdb indicates TRBD1, and absent DNA this call remains unverified. Germline loops: CDR1 SGHTA, CDR2 FQGNSA. The CDR3 is made up of 16 amino acids. The CDR3: CASSLPTGAATGELFF.

V is TRBV9 and J is TRBJ2-1; TCRdb calls TRBD2, which cannot be checked without DNA. The CDR3 has 16 amino acids. Germline loops: CDR1 SGDLS, CDR2 YYNGEE. The CDR3 region is CASSATTSGKFNEQFF.

The chain joins TRBV19 to TRBJ2-6; TCRdb designates TRBD1, a call that cannot be tested without DNA. The CDR3 runs to 18 residues. Germline V CDR1 and CDR2: LNHDA, SQIVND (reference sequence). CDR3 sequence reads: CASSSLTTGFAGANVLTF. The whole variable domain, filled in from reference TRBV19 and TRBJ2-6, reads DGGITQSPKYLFRKEGQNVTLSCEQNLNHDAMYWYRQDPGQGLRLIYYSQIVNDFQKGDIAEGYSVSREKKESFPLTVTSAQKNPTAFYLCASSSLTTGFAGANVLTFGAGSRLTVL.

The CDR3 sequence: CSVHGWATYEQYF. The rearrangement links TRBV29-1 to TRBJ2-7; the D call from TCRdb, TRBD2, cannot be confirmed without DNA. The CDR3 contains 13 residues. Germline-derived CDR1 and CDR2 are SQVTM and ANQGSEA.

This chain links TRBV27 with TRBJ1-2; TCRdb lists TRBD1, though no DNA is available to test this call. Per germline, CDR1 MNHEY and CDR2 SMNVEV (reference sequence). The CDR3 has 15 amino acids. CDR3 protein: CASSSDTGDTYGYTF.

The chain links TRBV12-3 or TRBV12-4 to TRBJ1-5. The CDR3 loop spans 13 amino acids. CDR3 loop: CASSRQTYQPQHF.

The chain combines TRBV20-1 with TRBJ2-3. Germline lookup yields CDR1 DFQATT and CDR2 SNEGSKA (reference sequence). The CDR3 consists of 13 residues. The chain's CDR3 is CSAARFAADTQYF.

The chain uses TRBV6-1 and TRBJ2-5; TCRdb proposes TRBD2, but this gene call is untestable without DNA. CDR1 is MNHNS, CDR2 SASEGT, per germline. This CDR3 is 13 amino acids long. CDR3 amino acids: CASSGSVRETQYF.

The rearrangement links TRBV20-1 to TRBJ1-6; the TRBD1 assignment by TCRdb is unverifiable without DNA. In germline, CDR1 is DFQATT, CDR2 SNEGSKA (reference sequence). The CDR3 is 16 amino acids. The CDR3 region is CSARDPQGAGNSPLHF.

V is TRBV20-1 and J is TRBJ1-1; without DNA, the TCRdb call of TRBD1 cannot be checked. The CDR3 consists of 13 residues. From germline, CDR1 is DFQATT and CDR2 SNEGSKA (reference sequence). The CDR3 protein is CSATPGSHTEAFF.

The V and J genes are TRBV20-1 and TRBJ2-7; TCRdb names TRBD1, which stays unverified in the absence of DNA. The CDR3 extends over 11 amino acids. Germline assignment: CDR1 DFQATT and CDR2 SNEGSKA (reference sequence). The CDR3 is CSARGTYEQYF.

This sequence joins TRBV20-1 and TRBJ2-2; the D call from TCRdb, TRBD1, cannot be confirmed without DNA. Per the germline V gene, CDR1 is DFQATT and CDR2 is SNEGSKA (reference sequence). The CDR3 loop spans 14 amino acids. The CDR3 reads CSARRDSVTGELFF.

This chain links TRBV7-2 with TRBJ1-5; TCRdb's D call of TRBD1 is untestable without DNA. This CDR3 region has 14 residues. Per germline, CDR1 SGHTA and CDR2 FQGNSA. The CDR3 sequence is CASSSMTGDQPQHF.

The J gene is TRBJ2-5, the V gene TRBV7-6; TCRdb picks TRBD2, but there is no DNA to check that call. Germline CDR1 reads SGHVS; CDR2 reads FNYEAQ. This CDR3 spans 19 amino acids. CDR3: CASSFQAIGTSGILETQYF.

The rearrangement links TRBV6-5 to TRBJ1-1. The CDR3 totals 14 residues. Germline lookup yields CDR1 MNHEY and CDR2 SVGAGI. The CDR3 loop reads CASSYRAAETEAFF.

The chain employs TRBV5-1 and TRBJ2-3; TCRdb gives TRBD2 as the D gene, but with no DNA this cannot be confirmed. This CDR3 has 15 amino acids. CDR1 SGHRS and CDR2 YFSETQ come from the germline V gene. CDR3 sequence reads: CASNTGAGGVDTQYF.

This chain links TRBV19 with TRBJ1-2; TCRdb reports TRBD1, a call that lacks DNA to check it against. The CDR3 has 13 amino acids. Germline V lookup: CDR1 LNHDA, CDR2 SQIVND (reference sequence). The CDR3 loop is CASRARGDYGYTF.

This rearrangement joins TRBV7-9 to TRBJ2-7; the TCRdb call, TRBD2, lacks DNA for checking. The CDR3 has 17 residues. Germline V gene data show CDR1 as SEHNR and CDR2 as FQNEAQ (reference sequence). CDR3 loop: CASSLMGIAGGPVEQYF.

V and J are TRBV6-2 or TRBV6-3 and TRBJ2-7; checking the TCRdb D call of TRBD1 is not possible without DNA. This CDR3 comprises 13 residues. CDR1 MNHEY and CDR2 SVGEGT come from the germline V gene. CDR3 amino acids: CASRGQDPREQYF.

J is TRBJ1-2 and V is TRBV20-1; the TRBD1 assignment by TCRdb is unverifiable without DNA. This CDR3 is built from 13 residues. Germline V CDR1 and CDR2: DFQATT, SNEGSKA (reference sequence). CDR3 sequence reads: CSARVTGVYGYTF.